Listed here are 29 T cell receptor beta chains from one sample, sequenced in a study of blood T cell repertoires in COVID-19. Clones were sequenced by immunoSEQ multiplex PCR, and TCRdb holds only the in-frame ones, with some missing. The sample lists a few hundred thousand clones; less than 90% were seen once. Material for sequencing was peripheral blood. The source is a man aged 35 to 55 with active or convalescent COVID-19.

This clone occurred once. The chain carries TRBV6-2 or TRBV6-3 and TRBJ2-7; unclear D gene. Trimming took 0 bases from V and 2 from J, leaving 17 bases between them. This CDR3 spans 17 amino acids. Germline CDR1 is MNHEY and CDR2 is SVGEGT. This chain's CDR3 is CASSYSIIHRFTYEQYF. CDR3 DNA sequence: TGTGCCAGCAGTTACTCTATTATCCACAGATTCACCTACGAGCAGTACTTC.

As DNA, the CDR3 is TGTGCCACCAGTCGAACCCAGGGCGAAGGCTACACCTTC. Protein product: CATSRTQGEGYTF. The rearrangement links TRBV24-1 to TRBJ1-2, with D possibly TRBD1 on 5 matching bases. The CDR3 runs to 13 residues. V was trimmed by 6 bases and J by 8 bases, leaving 15 bases between them. Germline V lookup: CDR1 KGHDR, CDR2 SFDVKD.

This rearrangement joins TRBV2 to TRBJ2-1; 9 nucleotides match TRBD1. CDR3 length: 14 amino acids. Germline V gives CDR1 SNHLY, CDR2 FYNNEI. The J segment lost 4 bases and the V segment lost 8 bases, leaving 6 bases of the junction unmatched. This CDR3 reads CASQMGQGYNEQFF. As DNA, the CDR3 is TGTGCCAGCCAGATGGGACAGGGATACAATGAGCAGTTCTTC.

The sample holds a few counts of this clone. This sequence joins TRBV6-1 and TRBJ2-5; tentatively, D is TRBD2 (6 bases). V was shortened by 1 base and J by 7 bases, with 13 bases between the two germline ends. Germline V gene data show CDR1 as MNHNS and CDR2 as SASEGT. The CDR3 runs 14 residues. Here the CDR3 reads CASSEVLASGTQYF. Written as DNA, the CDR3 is TGTGCCAGCAGTGAAGTACTAGCTTCGGGGACCCAGTACTTC.

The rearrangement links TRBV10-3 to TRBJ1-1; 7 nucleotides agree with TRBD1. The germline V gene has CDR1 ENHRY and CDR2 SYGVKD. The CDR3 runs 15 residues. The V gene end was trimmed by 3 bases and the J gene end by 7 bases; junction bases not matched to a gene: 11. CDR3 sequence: CAISDPDRSLNEAFF. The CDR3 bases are TGTGCCATCAGTGATCCGGACAGGAGCCTGAATGAAGCTTTCTTT.

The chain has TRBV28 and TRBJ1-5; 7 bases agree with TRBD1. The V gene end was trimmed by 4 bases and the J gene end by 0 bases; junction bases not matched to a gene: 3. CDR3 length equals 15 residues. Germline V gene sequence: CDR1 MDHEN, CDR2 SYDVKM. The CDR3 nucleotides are TGTGCCAGCAGTTGGGACAGCTATAGCAATCAGCCCCAGCATTTT. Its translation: CASSWDSYSNQPQHF.

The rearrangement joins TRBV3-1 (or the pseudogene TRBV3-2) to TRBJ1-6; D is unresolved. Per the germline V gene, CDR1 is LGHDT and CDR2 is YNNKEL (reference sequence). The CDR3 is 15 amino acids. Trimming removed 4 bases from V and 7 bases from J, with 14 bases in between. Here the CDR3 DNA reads TGTGCCAGCAGCCCACGACGGACTATGAATTCACCCCTCCACTTT. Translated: CASSPRRTMNSPLHF.

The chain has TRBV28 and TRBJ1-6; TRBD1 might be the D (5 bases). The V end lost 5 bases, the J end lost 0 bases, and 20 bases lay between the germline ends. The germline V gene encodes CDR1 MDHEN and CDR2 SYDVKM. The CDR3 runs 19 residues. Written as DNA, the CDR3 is TGTGCCAGCAGTAGTCACAGCGGGACCGAGAGCTCCTATAATTCACCCCTCCACTTT. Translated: CASSSHSGTESSYNSPLHF.

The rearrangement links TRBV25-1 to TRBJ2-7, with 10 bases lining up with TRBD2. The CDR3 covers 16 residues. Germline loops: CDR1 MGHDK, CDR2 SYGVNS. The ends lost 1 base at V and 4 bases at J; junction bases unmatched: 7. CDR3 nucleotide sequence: TGTGCCAGCAGTGAATCCACTAGCGGGATAAGGTACGAGCAGTACTTC. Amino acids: CASSESTSGIRYEQYF.

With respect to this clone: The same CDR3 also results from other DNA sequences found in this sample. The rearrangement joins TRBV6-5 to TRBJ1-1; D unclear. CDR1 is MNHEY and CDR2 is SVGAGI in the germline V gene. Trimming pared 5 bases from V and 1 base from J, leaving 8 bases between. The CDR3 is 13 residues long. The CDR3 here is CASSSTENTEAFF. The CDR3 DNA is TGTGCCAGCAGTAGTACAGAGAACACTGAAGCTTTCTTT.

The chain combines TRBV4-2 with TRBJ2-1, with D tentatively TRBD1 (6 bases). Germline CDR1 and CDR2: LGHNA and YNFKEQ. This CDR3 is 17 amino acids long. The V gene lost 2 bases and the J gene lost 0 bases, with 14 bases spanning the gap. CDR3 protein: CASSQLRQASSYNEQFF. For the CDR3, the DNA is TGTGCCAGCAGCCAACTTCGACAGGCGAGCTCCTACAATGAGCAGTTCTTC.

The CDR3 DNA follows: TGCGCCAGCAGCCACCCCCCTGTGGGCGCGAATGAAAAACTGTTTTTT. Translated, it gives CASSHPPVGANEKLFF. The genes are TRBV4-1 and TRBJ1-4; D call uncertain. V was trimmed by 3 bases and J by 5 bases, leaving 16 bases between them. The CDR3 is made up of 16 amino acids. Germline CDR1 reads MGHRA; CDR2 reads YSYEKL.

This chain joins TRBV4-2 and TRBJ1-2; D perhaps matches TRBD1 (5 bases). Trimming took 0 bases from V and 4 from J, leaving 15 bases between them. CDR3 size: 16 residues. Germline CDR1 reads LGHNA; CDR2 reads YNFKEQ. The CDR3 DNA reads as TGTGCCAGCAGCCAAGAAGGGGCTGTGGGGCCCTATGGCTACACCTTC. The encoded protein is CASSQEGAVGPYGYTF.

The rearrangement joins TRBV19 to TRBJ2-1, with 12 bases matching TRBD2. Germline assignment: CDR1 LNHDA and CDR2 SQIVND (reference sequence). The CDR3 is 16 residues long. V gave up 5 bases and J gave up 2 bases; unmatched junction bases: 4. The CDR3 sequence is CASSPASGGAYNEQFF. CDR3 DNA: TGTGCCAGTAGTCCCGCTAGCGGGGGGGCCTACAATGAGCAGTTCTTC.

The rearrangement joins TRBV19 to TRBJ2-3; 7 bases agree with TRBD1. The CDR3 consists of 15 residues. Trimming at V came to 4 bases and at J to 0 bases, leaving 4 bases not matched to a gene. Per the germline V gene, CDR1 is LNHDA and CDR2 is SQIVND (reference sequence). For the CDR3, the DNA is TGTGCCAGTAGTACGAACAGGGGAAGCACAGATACGCAGTATTTT. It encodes CASSTNRGSTDTQYF.

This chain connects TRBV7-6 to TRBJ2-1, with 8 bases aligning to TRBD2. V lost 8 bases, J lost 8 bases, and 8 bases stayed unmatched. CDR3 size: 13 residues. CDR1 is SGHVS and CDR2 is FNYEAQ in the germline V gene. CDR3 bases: TGTGCCAGCGAGGGGTCGCGGGAGGATGAGCAGTTCTTC. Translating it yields CASEGSREDEQFF.

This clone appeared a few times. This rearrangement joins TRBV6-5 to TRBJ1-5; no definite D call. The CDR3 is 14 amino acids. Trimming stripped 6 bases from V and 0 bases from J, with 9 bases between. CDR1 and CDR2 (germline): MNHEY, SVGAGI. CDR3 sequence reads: CASRRLSSNQPQHF. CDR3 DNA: TGTGCCAGCAGAAGACTGAGTAGCAATCAGCCCCAGCATTTT.

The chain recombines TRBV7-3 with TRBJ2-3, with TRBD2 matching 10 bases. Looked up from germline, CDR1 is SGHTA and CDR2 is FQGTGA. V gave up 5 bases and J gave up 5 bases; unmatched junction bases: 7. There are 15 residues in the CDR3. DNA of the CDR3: TGTGCCAGCAGCCGACTAGCGGGCCTCTTAGATACGCAGTATTTT. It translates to CASSRLAGLLDTQYF. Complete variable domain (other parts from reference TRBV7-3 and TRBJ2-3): GAGVSQTPSNKVTEKGKYVELRCDPISGHTALYWYRQSLGQGPEFLIYFQGTGAADDSGLPNDRFFAVRPEGSVSTLKIQRTERGDSAVYLCASSRLAGLLDTQYFGPGTRLTVL.

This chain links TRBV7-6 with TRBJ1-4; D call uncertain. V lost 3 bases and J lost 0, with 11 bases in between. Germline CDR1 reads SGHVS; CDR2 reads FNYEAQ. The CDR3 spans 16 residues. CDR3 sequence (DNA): TGTGCCAGCAGCTTGGCCACAGCTGCAACTAATGAAAAACTGTTTTTT. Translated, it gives CASSLATAATNEKLFF.

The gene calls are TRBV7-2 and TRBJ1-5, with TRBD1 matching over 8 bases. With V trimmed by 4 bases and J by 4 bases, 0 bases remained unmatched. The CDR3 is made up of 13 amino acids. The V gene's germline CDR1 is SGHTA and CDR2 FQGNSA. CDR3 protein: CASSWTGNQPQHF. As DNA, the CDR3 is TGTGCCAGCAGCTGGACAGGGAATCAGCCCCAGCATTTT.

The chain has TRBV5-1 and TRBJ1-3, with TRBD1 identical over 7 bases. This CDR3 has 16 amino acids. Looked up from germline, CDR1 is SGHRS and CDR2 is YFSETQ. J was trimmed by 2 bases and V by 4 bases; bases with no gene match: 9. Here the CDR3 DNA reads TGCGCCAGCAGCCCGGGGACAGCCTGGGCTGGAAACACCATATATTTT. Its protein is CASSPGTAWAGNTIYF.

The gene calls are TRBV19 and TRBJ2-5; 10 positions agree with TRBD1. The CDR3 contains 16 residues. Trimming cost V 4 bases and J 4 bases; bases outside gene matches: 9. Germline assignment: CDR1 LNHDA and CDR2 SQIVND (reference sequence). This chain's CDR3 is CASSKTGGISAETQYF. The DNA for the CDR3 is TGTGCCAGTAGTAAGACAGGGGGCATCTCGGCAGAGACCCAGTACTTC.

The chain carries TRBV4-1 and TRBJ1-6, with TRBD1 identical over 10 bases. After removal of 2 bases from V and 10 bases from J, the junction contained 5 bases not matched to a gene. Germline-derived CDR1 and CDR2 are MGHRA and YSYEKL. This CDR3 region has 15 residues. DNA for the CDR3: TGCGCCAGCAGCCAAACGACAGGGGGCGAATCACCCCTCCACTTT. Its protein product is CASSQTTGGESPLHF.

The CDR3 spells CASSETGSYGYTF. In DNA, the CDR3 is TGTGCCAGCAGTGAGACAGGGTCCTATGGCTACACCTTC. The chain joins TRBV2 to TRBJ1-2; 7 nucleotides match TRBD1. V was clipped by 3 bases and J by 4 bases; unmatched bases: 2. The V gene's germline CDR1 is SNHLY and CDR2 FYNNEI. The CDR3 length is 13 residues.

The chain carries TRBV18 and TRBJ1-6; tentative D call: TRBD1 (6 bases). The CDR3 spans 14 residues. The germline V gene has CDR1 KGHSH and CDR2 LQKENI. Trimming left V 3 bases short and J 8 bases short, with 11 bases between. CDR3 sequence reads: CASSPGGPDSPLHF. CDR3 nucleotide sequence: TGTGCCAGCTCACCCGGGGGGCCGGATTCACCCCTCCACTTT. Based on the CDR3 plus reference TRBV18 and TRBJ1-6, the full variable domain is NAGVMQNPRHLVRRRGQEARLRCSPMKGHSHVYWYRQLPEEGLKFMVYLQKENIIDESGMPKERFSAEFPKEGPSILRIQQVVRGDSAAYFCASSPGGPDSPLHFGNGTRLTVT.

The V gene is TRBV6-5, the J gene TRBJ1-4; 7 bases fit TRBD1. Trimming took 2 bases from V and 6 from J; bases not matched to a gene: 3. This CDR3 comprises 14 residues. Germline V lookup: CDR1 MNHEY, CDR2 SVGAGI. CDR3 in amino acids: CASSYGTEDEKLFF. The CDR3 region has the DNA TGTGCCAGCAGTTACGGGACAGAAGATGAAAAACTGTTTTTT.

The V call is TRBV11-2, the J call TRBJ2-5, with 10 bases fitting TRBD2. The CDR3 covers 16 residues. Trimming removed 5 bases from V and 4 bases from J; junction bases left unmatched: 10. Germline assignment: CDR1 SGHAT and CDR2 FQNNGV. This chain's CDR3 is CASSAGTSALAETQYF. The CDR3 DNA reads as TGTGCCAGCAGCGCGGGGACTAGCGCCCTCGCAGAGACCCAGTACTTC.

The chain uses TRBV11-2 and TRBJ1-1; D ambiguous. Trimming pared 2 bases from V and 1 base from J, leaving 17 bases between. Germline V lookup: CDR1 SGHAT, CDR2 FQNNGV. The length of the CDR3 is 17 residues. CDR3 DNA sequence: TGTGCCAGCAGCTTATTTGGGCCAGGCGACCGGAACACTGAAGCTTTCTTT. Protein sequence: CASSLFGPGDRNTEAFF. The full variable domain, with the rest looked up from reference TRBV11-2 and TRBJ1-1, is EAGVAQSPRYKIIEKRQSVAFWCNPISGHATLYWYQQILGQGPKLLIQFQNNGVVDDSQLPKDRFSAERLKGVDSTLKIQPAKLEDSAVYLCASSLFGPGDRNTEAFFGQGTRLTVV.

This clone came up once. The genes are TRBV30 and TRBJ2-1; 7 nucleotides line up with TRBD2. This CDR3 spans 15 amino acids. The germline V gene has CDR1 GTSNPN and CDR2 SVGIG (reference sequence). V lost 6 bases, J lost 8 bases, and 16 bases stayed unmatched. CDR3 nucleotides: TGTGCCTGCGAAGCGCGGGAGCGGGCGGGTGATGAGCAGTTCTTC. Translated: CACEARERAGDEQFF. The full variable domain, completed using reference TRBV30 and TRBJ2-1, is SQTIHQWPATLVQPVGSPLSLECTVEGTSNPNLYWYRQAAGRGLQLLFYSVGIGQISSEVPQNLSASRPQDRQFILSSKKLLLSDSGFYLCACEARERAGDEQFFGPGTRLTVL.